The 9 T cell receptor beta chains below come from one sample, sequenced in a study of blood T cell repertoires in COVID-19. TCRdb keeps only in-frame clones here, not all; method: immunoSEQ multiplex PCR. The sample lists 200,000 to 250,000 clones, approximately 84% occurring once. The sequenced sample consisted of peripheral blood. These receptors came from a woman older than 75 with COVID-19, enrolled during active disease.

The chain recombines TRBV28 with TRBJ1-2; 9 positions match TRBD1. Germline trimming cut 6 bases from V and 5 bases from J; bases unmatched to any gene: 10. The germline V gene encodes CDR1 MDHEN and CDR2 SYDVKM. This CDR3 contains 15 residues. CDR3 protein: CASSKAGTGYYGYTF. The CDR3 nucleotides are TGTGCCAGCAGCAAAGCCGGGACAGGGTATTATGGCTACACCTTC.

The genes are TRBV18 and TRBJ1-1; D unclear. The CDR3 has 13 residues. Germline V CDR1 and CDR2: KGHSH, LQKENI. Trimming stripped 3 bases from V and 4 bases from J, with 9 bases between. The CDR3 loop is CASSPAGFTEAFF. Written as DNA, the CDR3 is TGTGCCAGCTCACCGGCGGGGTTCACTGAAGCTTTCTTT.

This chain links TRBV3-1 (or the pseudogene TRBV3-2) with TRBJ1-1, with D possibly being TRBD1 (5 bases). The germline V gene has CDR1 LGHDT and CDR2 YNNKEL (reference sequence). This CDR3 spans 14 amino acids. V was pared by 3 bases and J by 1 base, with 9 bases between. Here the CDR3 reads CASSHQDRNTEAFF. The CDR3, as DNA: TGTGCCAGCAGCCACCAAGACAGGAACACTGAAGCTTTCTTT.

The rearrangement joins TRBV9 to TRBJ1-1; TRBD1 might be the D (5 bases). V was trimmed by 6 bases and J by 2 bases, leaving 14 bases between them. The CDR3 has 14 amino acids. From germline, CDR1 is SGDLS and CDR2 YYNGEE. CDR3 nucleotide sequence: TGTGCCAGCACCATCGGGGGGGAAAACACTGAAGCTTTCTTT. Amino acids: CASTIGGENTEAFF.

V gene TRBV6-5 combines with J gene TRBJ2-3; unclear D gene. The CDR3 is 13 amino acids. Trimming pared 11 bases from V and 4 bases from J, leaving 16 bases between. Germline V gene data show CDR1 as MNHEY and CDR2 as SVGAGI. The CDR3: CALSRVWSDTQYF. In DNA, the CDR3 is TGTGCCTTATCCCGGGTTTGGTCAGATACGCAGTATTTT.

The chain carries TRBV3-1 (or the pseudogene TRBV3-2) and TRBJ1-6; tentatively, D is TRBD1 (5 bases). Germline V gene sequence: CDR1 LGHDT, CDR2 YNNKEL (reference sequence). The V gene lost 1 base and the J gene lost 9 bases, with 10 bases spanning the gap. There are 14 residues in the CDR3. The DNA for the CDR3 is TGTGCCAGCAGCCAAGCGAGGGGACTTTCACCCCTCCACTTT. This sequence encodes CASSQARGLSPLHF.

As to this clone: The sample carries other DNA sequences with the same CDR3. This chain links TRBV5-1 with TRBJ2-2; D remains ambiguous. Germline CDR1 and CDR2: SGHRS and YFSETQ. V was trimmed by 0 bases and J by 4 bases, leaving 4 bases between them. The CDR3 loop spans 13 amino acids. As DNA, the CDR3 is TGCGCCAGCAGCTTGGCAGGCACCGGGGAGCTGTTTTTT. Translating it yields CASSLAGTGELFF.

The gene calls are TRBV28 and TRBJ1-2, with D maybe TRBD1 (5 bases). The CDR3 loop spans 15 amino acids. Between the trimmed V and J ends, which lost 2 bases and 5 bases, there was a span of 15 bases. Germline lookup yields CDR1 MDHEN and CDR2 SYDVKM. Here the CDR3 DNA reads TGTGCCAGCAGTTTAAGGTCCAGGGTTGGTTATGGCTACACCTTC. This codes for CASSLRSRVGYGYTF.

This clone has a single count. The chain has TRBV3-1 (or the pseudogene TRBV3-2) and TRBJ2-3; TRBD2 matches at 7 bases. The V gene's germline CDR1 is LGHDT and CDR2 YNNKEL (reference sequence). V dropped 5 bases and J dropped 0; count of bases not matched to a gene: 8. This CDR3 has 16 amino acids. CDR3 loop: CASSWGGGASTDTQYF. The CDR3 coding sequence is TGTGCCAGCAGCTGGGGCGGGGGAGCTAGCACAGATACGCAGTATTTT.